This T cell receptor (beta chain) was obtained from a study of control samples from healthy donors and cancer patients. Generated by immunoSEQ multiplex PCR, the TCRdb table keeps only in-frame clones and is missing some. The sample contains approximately 110,000 clones, 91% of which appear only once. The CDR3 runs 15 residues. Per germline, CDR1 SQVTM and CDR2 ANQGSEA. The ends were cut back, 4 bases at V and 4 bases at J, with 20 bases in the middle. The receptor's source is a woman aged 18-29 years in good health. V usage is TRBV29-1 and J usage is TRBJ2-7, with D perhaps given as TRBD1 or TRBD2 (5 bases each). Material for sequencing was blood. For the CDR3, the DNA is TGCAGCGTTGGGTTGCGAGGGGATCGTTTGTACGAGCAGTACTTC. This encodes CSVGLRGDRLYEQYF.